Listed here are 8 T cell receptor beta chains from one sample, sequenced in a study of blood T cell repertoires in COVID-19. TCRdb's table, derived via immunoSEQ multiplex PCR, lists solely in-frame clones and lacks some. The sample lists 200,000 to 250,000 clones, 84% occurring once. The specimen sequenced was PBMCs or T cells enriched from blood (not recorded which). Every receptor here comes from a man aged 60 to 69 who had recovered from COVID-19.

V and J are TRBV6-5 and TRBJ2-1; TRBD2 matches at 7 bases. V was pared by 3 bases and J by 4 bases, with 9 bases of the junction left unmatched. There are 16 residues in the CDR3. CDR1 MNHEY and CDR2 SVGAGI come from the germline V gene. The CDR3 DNA reads TGTGCCAGCAGTTATATGCCCAGCGGGGTATACAATGAGCAGTTCTTC. Amino acids: CASSYMPSGVYNEQFF.

The J gene is TRBJ2-3, the V gene TRBV11-3, with 8 bases identical to TRBD1. J gave up 5 bases and V 5 bases, and 6 bases lay outside the gene matches. Germline CDR1 SGHNT, CDR2 YENEEA. The CDR3 spans 14 residues. The CDR3 DNA follows: TGTGCCAGCAGCGTACCCAGGGGGCAAGATACGCAGTATTTT. This codes for CASSVPRGQDTQYF.

The chain uses TRBV7-9 and TRBJ2-3; weak D call: TRBD1 (6 bases). The germline V gene encodes CDR1 SEHNR and CDR2 FQNEAQ (reference sequence). V was pared by 2 bases and J by 2 bases, with 14 bases between. The CDR3 loop spans 16 amino acids. The CDR3 DNA sequence: TGTGCCAGCAGCTTAAACTTAGGGGGAGTCACAGATACGCAGTATTTT. Residues: CASSLNLGGVTDTQYF. Based on the CDR3 plus reference TRBV7-9 and TRBJ2-3, the full variable domain is DTGVSQNPRHKITKRGQNVTFRCDPISEHNRLYWYRQTLGQGPEFLTYFQNEAQLEKSRLLSDRFSAERPKGSFSTLEIQRTEQGDSAMYLCASSLNLGGVTDTQYFGPGTRLTVL.

J is TRBJ1-6 and V is TRBV12-5; TRBD1 agrees at 7 bases. CDR1 and CDR2 (germline): LGHNT, FRNRAP. The trim removed 2 bases at V and 6 bases at J, leaving 4 bases unmatched. This CDR3 comprises 15 residues. The CDR3 coding sequence is TGTGCTAGTGGTTTGTCGCGGGACAGTAATTCACCCCTCCACTTT. Its translation is CASGLSRDSNSPLHF.

As DNA, the CDR3 is TGTGCCTGGAGTCCGGGCCGGAGGGGAACTAATGAAAAACTGTTTTTT. It specifies CAWSPGRRGTNEKLFF. The V and J genes are TRBV30 and TRBJ1-4; tentatively, D is TRBD1 (5 bases). Trimming shortened V by 2 bases and J by 1 base, and 14 bases separated the two germline ends. The CDR3 has 16 amino acids. Germline assignment: CDR1 GTSNPN and CDR2 SVGIG (reference sequence).

The chain joins TRBV6-1 to TRBJ1-2; possible D gene TRBD1, 6 bases. The CDR3 totals 15 residues. Germline V gives CDR1 MNHNS, CDR2 SASEGT. Trimming took off 3 bases at V and 7 bases at J, with 18 bases between the two ends. CDR3 in amino acids: CASSELGTRGGGYTF. The CDR3 DNA is TGTGCCAGCAGTGAGTTAGGGACCAGGGGTGGTGGCTACACCTTC.

This chain links TRBV7-2 with TRBJ2-5, with 10 bases aligning to TRBD1. Germline CDR1 and CDR2: SGHTA and FQGNSA. The CDR3 consists of 15 residues. The trim removed 5 bases at V and 0 bases at J, leaving 3 bases unmatched. The CDR3 nucleotides read TGTGCCAGCAGCATGGGACAGGGGCACCAAGAGACCCAGTACTTC. Its translation: CASSMGQGHQETQYF.

The rearrangement links TRBV19 to TRBJ2-1; D gene ambiguous. The CDR3 sequence is 14 residues long. Trimming removed 5 bases from V and 0 bases from J, with 8 bases in between. CDR1 and CDR2 from the germline V gene are LNHDA and SQIVND (reference sequence). As DNA, the CDR3 is TGTGCCAGTAGTGTTAGAAGCTCCTACAATGAGCAGTTCTTC. It specifies CASSVRSSYNEQFF. The entire variable domain, with the rest obtained from reference TRBV19 and TRBJ2-1, is as follows: DGGITQSPKYLFRKEGQNVTLSCEQNLNHDAMYWYRQDPGQGLRLIYYSQIVNDFQKGDIAEGYSVSREKKESFPLTVTSAQKNPTAFYLCASSVRSSYNEQFFGPGTRLTVL.